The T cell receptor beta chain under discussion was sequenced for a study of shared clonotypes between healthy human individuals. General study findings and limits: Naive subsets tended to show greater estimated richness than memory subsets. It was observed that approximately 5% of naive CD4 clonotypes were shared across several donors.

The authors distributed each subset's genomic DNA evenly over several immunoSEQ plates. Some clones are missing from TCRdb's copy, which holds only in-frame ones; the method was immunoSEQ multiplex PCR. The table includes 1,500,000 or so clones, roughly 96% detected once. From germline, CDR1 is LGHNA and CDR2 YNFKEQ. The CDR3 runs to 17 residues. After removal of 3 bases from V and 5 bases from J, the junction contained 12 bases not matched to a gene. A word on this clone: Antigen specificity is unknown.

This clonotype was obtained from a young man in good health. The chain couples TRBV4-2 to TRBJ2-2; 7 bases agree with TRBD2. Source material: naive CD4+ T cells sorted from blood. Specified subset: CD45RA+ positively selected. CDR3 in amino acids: CASSQPEGTTQTGELFF. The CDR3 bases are TGTGCCAGCAGCCAGCCGGAAGGGACTACTCAGACCGGGGAGCTGTTTTTT.